Shown below are 21 T cell receptor beta chains from a single sample sequenced in a study of blood T cell repertoires in COVID-19. Here immunoSEQ multiplex PCR was the method, and the copy in TCRdb shows in-frame clones only, minus some. Of about 120,000 clones detected, 90% appear once; the ten largest clones hold 3.5% to 4.5%. The specimen sequenced was peripheral blood. These receptors all stem from a woman aged 55-69 years with COVID-19, enrolled during active disease.

The genes are TRBV10-3 and TRBJ2-7, with a tentative D call TRBD2 (6 bases). This CDR3 is 16 amino acids long. V shed 4 bases and J shed 1 base, with 17 bases lying between them. CDR1 is ENHRY, CDR2 SYGVKD, per germline. The CDR3 DNA sequence: TGTGCCATCAGTGGAGGCGGGGTAACGGGTTCCTACGAGCAGTACTTC. Protein: CAISGGGVTGSYEQYF.

V gene TRBV7-2 combines with J gene TRBJ1-3; TRBD1 matches 7 bases. Trimming at V came to 8 bases and at J to 2 bases, leaving 6 bases not matched to a gene. The CDR3 runs 14 residues. CDR1 is SGHTA and CDR2 is FQGNSA in the germline V gene. DNA of the CDR3: TGTGCCAGCGGGCGGCAGGGGGCTGGAAACACCATATATTTT. This codes for CASGRQGAGNTIYF.

The chain carries TRBV19 and TRBJ1-2; 7 bases fit TRBD1. After removal of 5 bases from V and 6 bases from J, the junction contained 12 bases not matched to a gene. Germline assignment: CDR1 LNHDA and CDR2 SQIVND (reference sequence). This CDR3 has 15 amino acids. The CDR3 nucleotides read TGTGCCAGTAGTGTCTCGACAGGGAACGACGATGGCTACACCTTC. Its protein product is CASSVSTGNDDGYTF.

V gene TRBV7-2 combines with J gene TRBJ2-5, with TRBD2 matching over 8 bases. The CDR3 totals 15 residues. V lost 5 bases and J lost 4; bases outside the gene matches: 9. The germline CDR1 and CDR2 sequences are SGHTA and FQGNSA. The CDR3 DNA reads TGTGCCAGCAGCCTCTGGGCTGCGGGGGGAGAGACCCAGTACTTC. Translated: CASSLWAAGGETQYF.

This clone was observed once. The rearrangement joins TRBV7-8 to TRBJ2-3; 7 nucleotides agree with TRBD2. Unmatched junction bases numbered 5, after V lost 2 bases and J lost 0 bases. The CDR3 has 16 amino acids. Germline CDR1 is SGHVS and CDR2 is FQNEAQ. CDR3 sequence reads: CASSLNWGGSTDTQYF. The CDR3 DNA reads TGTGCCAGCAGCTTAAATTGGGGGGGAAGCACAGATACGCAGTATTTT.

The chain employs TRBV13 and TRBJ2-5, with D uncertain. Germline CDR1 and CDR2: PRHDT and FYEKMQ (reference sequence). This CDR3 region has 14 residues. V lost 3 bases and J lost 0, with 8 bases in between. CDR3 sequence reads: CASSFSYNQETQYF. The DNA for the CDR3 is TGTGCCAGCAGCTTCTCTTACAACCAAGAGACCCAGTACTTC.

Comments on this clone: Germline is not matched at one junction end, which may reflect a read error. This chain links TRBV5-1 with TRBJ2-1, with 7 bases aligning to TRBD2. CDR3 length: 14 amino acids. Germline lookup yields CDR1 SGHRS and CDR2 YFSETQ. Here the CDR3 DNA reads TGCGCCAGCAGCAGACGGGAAGAGGGAGGGGCATTTGTCTTC. Its translation is CASSRREEGGAFVF.

The rearrangement links TRBV5-6 to TRBJ2-1; tentatively, D is TRBD1 (5 bases). The germline CDR1 and CDR2 sequences are SGHDT and YYEEEE. Trimming left V 4 bases short and J 3 bases short, with 8 bases between. This CDR3 has 13 residues. In nucleotides, the CDR3 is TGTGCCAGCAGCACCGACAGCTACAATGAGCAGTTCTTC. This gives the protein CASSTDSYNEQFF.

The chain is built from TRBV2 and TRBJ2-3; D might be TRBD1 (5 bases). CDR3 length: 12 amino acids. Deletions cut 6 bases from V and 2 bases from J, with 6 bases between. The germline CDR1 and CDR2 sequences are SNHLY and FYNNEI. The CDR3 protein is CASRDNTDTQYF. CDR3 DNA: TGTGCCAGCAGGGACAACACAGATACGCAGTATTTT.

This clone is a singleton in its sample. The rearrangement uses TRBV4-3 and TRBJ2-5; D not certain. Trimming took off 3 bases at V and 1 base at J, with 9 bases between the two ends. Germline loops: CDR1 LGHNA, CDR2 YSLEER. The CDR3 is 14 residues long. CDR3 in amino acids: CASSHRVAQETQYF. CDR3 sequence (DNA): TGCGCCAGCAGCCACCGGGTGGCCCAAGAGACCCAGTACTTC.

This chain connects TRBV11-1 to TRBJ2-5; 7 positions match TRBD1. The germline V gene encodes CDR1 SGHAT and CDR2 FQDESV (reference sequence). V was pared by 0 bases and J by 4 bases, with 2 bases of the junction left unmatched. The CDR3 has 14 residues. CDR3 region: CASSLAGGRETQYF. CDR3 nucleotides: TGTGCCAGCAGCTTAGCAGGGGGCCGAGAGACCCAGTACTTC.

J is TRBJ1-2 and V is TRBV10-3, with 11 bases that match TRBD1. The CDR3 runs 17 residues. Trimming took 7 bases from V and 0 from J; bases not matched to a gene: 10. From germline, CDR1 is ENHRY and CDR2 SYGVKD. CDR3: CAITIDGTGGANYGYTF. CDR3 coding DNA: TGTGCCATCACTATAGACGGGACAGGGGGAGCTAACTATGGCTACACCTTC.

This clone was observed a single time. V and J are TRBV7-8 and TRBJ2-7; TRBD1 aligns across 7 bases. Trimming at V came to 3 bases and at J to 2 bases, leaving 4 bases not matched to a gene. Germline CDR1 is SGHVS and CDR2 is FQNEAQ. The CDR3 sequence is 14 residues long. CDR3 DNA sequence: TGTGCCAGCAGCTTGGGTGGACAGGCCTACGAGCAGTACTTC. As protein: CASSLGGQAYEQYF.

This rearrangement joins TRBV18 to TRBJ2-7; 9 positions agree with TRBD1. CDR1 is KGHSH and CDR2 is LQKENI in the germline V gene. The CDR3 extends over 15 amino acids. After removal of 4 bases from V and 2 bases from J, the junction contained 6 bases not matched to a gene. CDR3 amino acids: CASSRLGTGPYEQYF. CDR3 coding DNA: TGTGCCAGCTCACGGCTCGGGACAGGGCCCTACGAGCAGTACTTC. Based on the CDR3 plus reference TRBV18 and TRBJ2-7, the full variable domain is NAGVMQNPRHLVRRRGQEARLRCSPMKGHSHVYWYRQLPEEGLKFMVYLQKENIIDESGMPKERFSAEFPKEGPSILRIQQVVRGDSAAYFCASSRLGTGPYEQYFGPGTRLTVT.

This clone was detected once. V is TRBV5-5 and J is TRBJ2-3; no clear D. Trimming pared 2 bases from V and 2 bases from J, leaving 6 bases between. The CDR3 length is 13 residues. The germline V gene has CDR1 SGHKS and CDR2 YYEKEE (reference sequence). CDR3 bases: TGTGCCAGCAGCTTCCTCCTCACAGATACGCAGTATTTT. This translates into CASSFLLTDTQYF.

The chain has TRBV24-1 and TRBJ1-6; 9 nucleotides line up with TRBD1. Germline values: CDR1 KGHDR, CDR2 SFDVKD. V lost 3 bases, J lost 0 bases, and 5 bases stayed unmatched. The CDR3 is 18 amino acids. CDR3 nucleotides: TGTGCCACCAGTGATCCACAGGGGGCGAGCTCCTATAATTCACCCCTCCACTTT. Protein: CATSDPQGASSYNSPLHF.

This chain uses TRBV19 with TRBJ1-1, with D possibly being TRBD1 (6 bases). The CDR3 spans 14 residues. V gave up 5 bases and J gave up 8 bases, with 18 bases separating them. The germline V gene encodes CDR1 LNHDA and CDR2 SQIVND (reference sequence). CDR3 sequence reads: CASSFRRDTHEAFF. CDR3 bases: TGTGCCAGTAGTTTCCGCCGGGACACCCACGAAGCTTTCTTT. Filled out from reference TRBV19 and TRBJ1-1, the complete variable domain reads DGGITQSPKYLFRKEGQNVTLSCEQNLNHDAMYWYRQDPGQGLRLIYYSQIVNDFQKGDIAEGYSVSREKKESFPLTVTSAQKNPTAFYLCASSFRRDTHEAFFGQGTRLTVV.

V is TRBV6-2 or TRBV6-3 and J is TRBJ1-1, with TRBD1 matching 8 bases. The CDR3 consists of 16 residues. V lost 5 bases, J lost 6 bases, and 14 bases stayed unmatched. Germline-derived CDR1 and CDR2 are MNHEY and SVGEGT. Written as DNA, the CDR3 is TGTGCCAGCAGTAGCAGGGGGCCCGGAAATGGGGCTGAAGCTTTCTTT. This translates into CASSSRGPGNGAEAFF.

The chain combines TRBV6-1 with TRBJ2-3; D gene uncertain. CDR3 size: 14 residues. V shed 2 bases and J shed 1 base, with 7 bases lying between them. Germline V gene lookup returns CDR1 MNHNS and CDR2 SASEGT. CDR3 in DNA: TGTGCCAGCAGTGAATCGTCCCGCACAGATACGCAGTATTTT. It codes for CASSESSRTDTQYF.

The rearrangement uses TRBV11-2 and TRBJ2-5; tentative D call: TRBD1 (8 bases). CDR1 and CDR2 (germline): SGHAT, FQNNGV. V gave up 4 bases and J gave up 4 bases, with 19 bases separating them. CDR3 size: 16 residues. This CDR3 reads CASSSSDRGGRETQYF. CDR3 DNA: TGTGCCAGCAGCTCCAGCGACAGGGGAGGGCGAGAGACCCAGTACTTC.

The chain links TRBV5-4 to TRBJ2-7; 16 nucleotides agree with TRBD2. V lost 0 bases to trimming and J lost 3 bases; unmatched junction nucleotides: 6. Germline lookup yields CDR1 SGHNT and CDR2 YYREEE (reference sequence). CDR3 size: 18 residues. Here the CDR3 reads CASSLGGTSGGGNYEQYF. The CDR3, as DNA: TGTGCCAGCAGCTTGGGAGGGACTAGCGGGGGGGGAAACTACGAGCAGTACTTC.